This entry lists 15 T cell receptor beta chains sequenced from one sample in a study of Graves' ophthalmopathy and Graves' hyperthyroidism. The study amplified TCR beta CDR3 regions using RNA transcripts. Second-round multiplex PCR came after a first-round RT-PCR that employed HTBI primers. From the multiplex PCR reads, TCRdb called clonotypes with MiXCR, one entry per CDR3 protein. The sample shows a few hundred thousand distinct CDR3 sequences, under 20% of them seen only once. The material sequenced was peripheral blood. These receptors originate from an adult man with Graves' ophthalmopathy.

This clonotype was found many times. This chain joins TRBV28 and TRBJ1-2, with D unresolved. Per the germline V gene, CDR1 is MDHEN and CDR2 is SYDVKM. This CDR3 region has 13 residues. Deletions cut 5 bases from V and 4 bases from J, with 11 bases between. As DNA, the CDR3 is TGTGCCAGCAGTAAGAGGGTAGGCTATGGCTACACCTTC. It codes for CASSKRVGYGYTF.

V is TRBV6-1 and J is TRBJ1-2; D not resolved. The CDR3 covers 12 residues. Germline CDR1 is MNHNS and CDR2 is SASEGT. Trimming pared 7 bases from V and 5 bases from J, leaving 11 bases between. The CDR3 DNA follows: TGTGCCAGCACTGGTGGTCAATATGGCTACACCTTC. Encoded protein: CASTGGQYGYTF.

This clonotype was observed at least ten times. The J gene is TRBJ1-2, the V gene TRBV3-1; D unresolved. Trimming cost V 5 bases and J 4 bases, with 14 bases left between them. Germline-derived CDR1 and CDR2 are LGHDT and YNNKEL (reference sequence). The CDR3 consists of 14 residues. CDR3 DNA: TGTGCCAGCAGCGGGTCAGAGGGCGGCTATGGCTACACCTTC. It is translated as CASSGSEGGYGYTF.

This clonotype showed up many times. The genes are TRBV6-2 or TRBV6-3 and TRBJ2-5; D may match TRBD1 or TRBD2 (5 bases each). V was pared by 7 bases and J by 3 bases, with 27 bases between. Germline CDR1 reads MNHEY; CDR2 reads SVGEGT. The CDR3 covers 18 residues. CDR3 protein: CASKGMKAELGVKETQYF. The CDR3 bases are TGTGCCAGCAAGGGGATGAAGGCCGAACTAGGAGTCAAAGAGACCCAGTACTTC.

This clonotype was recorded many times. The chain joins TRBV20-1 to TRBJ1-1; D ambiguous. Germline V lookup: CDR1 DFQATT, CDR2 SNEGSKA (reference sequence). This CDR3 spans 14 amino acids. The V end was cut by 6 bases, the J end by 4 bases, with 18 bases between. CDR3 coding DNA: TGCAGTGCGAACGCCGGGGTATTCGGCACTGAAGCTTTCTTT. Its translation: CSANAGVFGTEAFF.

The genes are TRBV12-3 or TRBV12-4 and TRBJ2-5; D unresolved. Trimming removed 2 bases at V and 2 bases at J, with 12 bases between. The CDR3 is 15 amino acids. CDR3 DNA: TGTGCCAGCAGTTTAACGTTTGGAAGACAAGAGACCCAGTACTTC. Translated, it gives CASSLTFGRQETQYF.

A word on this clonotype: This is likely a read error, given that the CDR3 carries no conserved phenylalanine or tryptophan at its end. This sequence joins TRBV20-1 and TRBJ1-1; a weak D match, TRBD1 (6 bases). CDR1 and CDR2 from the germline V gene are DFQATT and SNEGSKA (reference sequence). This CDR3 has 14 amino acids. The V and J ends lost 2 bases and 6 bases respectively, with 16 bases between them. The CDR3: CSARQTAGGSEAFI. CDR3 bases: TGCAGTGCTAGACAGACGGCGGGGGGCTCTGAAGCTTTCATT.

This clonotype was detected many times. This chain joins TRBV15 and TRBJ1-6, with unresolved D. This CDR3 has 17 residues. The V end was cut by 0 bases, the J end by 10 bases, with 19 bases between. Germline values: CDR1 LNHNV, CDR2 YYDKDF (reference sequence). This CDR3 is CATSRDLDSSLGSPLHF. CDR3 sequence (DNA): TGTGCCACCAGCAGAGATCTGGATAGTAGCTTAGGGTCACCCCTCCACTTT.

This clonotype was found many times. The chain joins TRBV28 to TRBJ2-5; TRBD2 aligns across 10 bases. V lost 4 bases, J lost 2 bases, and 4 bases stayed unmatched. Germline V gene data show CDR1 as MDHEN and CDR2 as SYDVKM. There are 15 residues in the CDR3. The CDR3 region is CASSSSGGEQETQYF. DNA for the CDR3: TGTGCCAGCAGTTCTAGCGGGGGAGAACAAGAGACCCAGTACTTC.

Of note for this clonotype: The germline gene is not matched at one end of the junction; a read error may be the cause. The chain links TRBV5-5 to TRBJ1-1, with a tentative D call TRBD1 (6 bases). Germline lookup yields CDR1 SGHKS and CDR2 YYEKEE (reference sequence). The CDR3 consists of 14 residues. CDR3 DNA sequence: TGTGCCAGCAGCCCCCTGTGGTGGGACACCGAAGCTTTCTTT. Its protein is CASSPLWWDTEAFF.

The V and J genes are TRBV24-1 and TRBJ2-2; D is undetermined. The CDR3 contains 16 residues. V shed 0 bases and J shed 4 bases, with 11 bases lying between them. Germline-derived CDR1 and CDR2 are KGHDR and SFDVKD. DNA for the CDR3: TGTGCCACCAGTGATTTGCGGCAGGTGGGCACCGGGGAGCTGTTTTTT. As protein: CATSDLRQVGTGELFF.

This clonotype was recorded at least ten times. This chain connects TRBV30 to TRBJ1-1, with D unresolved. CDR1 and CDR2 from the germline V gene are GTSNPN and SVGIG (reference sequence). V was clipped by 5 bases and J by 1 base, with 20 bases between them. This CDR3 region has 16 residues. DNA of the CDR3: TGTGCCTGGGGCGCTGTGAATTGGTACACGAACACTGAAGCTTTCTTT. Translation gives CAWGAVNWYTNTEAFF.

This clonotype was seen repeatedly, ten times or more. As DNA, the CDR3 is TGTGCCAGCAGCTTAGCCCTCAACGCCCGTGATCCGGGACAGCAAAATCGGGAGCAGTACTTC. It specifies CASSLALNARDPGQQNREQYF. The chain joins TRBV11-1 to TRBJ2-7; 7 bases are shared with TRBD1. CDR3 length: 21 residues. The V gene's germline CDR1 is SGHAT and CDR2 FQDESV (reference sequence). Trimming took 0 bases from V and 7 from J; bases not matched to a gene: 27.

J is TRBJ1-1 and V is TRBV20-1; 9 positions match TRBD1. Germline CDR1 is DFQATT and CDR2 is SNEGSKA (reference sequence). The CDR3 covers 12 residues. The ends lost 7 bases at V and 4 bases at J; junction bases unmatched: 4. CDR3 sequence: CSVPTGGTEAFF. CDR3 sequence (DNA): TGCAGTGTCCCGACAGGGGGCACTGAAGCTTTCTTT.

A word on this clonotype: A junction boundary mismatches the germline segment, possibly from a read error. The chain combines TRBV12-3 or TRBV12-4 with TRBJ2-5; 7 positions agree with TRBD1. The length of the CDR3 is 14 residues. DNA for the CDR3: TGTGCCAGCAGTTTACAGGGGGTACAAGGGACCCAGTACTTC. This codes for CASSLQGVQGTQYF.